The 30 T cell receptor beta chains below were found in one sample sequenced in a study of OX40 agonist ivuxolimab in advanced cancers. Library prep was done by the immunoSEQ multiplex PCR assay. Drawn from immuneACCESS, this table holds only the in-frame rearrangements with V and J called that TCRdb kept. Clones are partly lost; checked studies trace under half to an unresolved V gene and leave the rest unexplained. Within this sample are 53,000 or so clones, with 79% of them counted one time only. The top ten clones comprise around 2.3% of the sample. The sample here was CD4+ or CD8+ T cells sorted from blood, taken in a trial of the OX40 agonist ivuxolimab. The receptors here all came from an adult with an advanced solid tumor such as melanoma, head and neck, liver or kidney cancer.

The chain couples TRBV28 to TRBJ1-1, with 8 bases aligning to TRBD1. CDR1 and CDR2 from the germline V gene are MDHEN and SYDVKM. CDR3 length: 11 amino acids. Trimming at V came to 8 bases and at J to 7 bases, leaving 3 bases not matched to a gene. The chain's CDR3 is CASGDRGEAFF. The CDR3 DNA reads as TGTGCCAGCGGCGACAGGGGTGAAGCTTTCTTT.

This chain connects TRBV18 to TRBJ2-5, with D maybe TRBD2 (5 bases). The CDR3 totals 12 residues. The V and J ends lost 11 bases and 4 bases respectively, with 14 bases between them. Looked up from germline, CDR1 is KGHSH and CDR2 is LQKENI. As DNA, the CDR3 is TGTGCCTCGGACCGGGATAGAGAGACCCAGTACTTC. It is translated as CASDRDRETQYF.

V usage is TRBV6-5 and J usage is TRBJ1-1; D remains unclear. The V end was cut by 4 bases, the J end by 6 bases, with 12 bases between. The CDR3 length is 13 residues. Germline lookup yields CDR1 MNHEY and CDR2 SVGAGI. CDR3 amino acids: CASSFASSAEAFF. The CDR3 DNA is TGTGCCAGCAGTTTTGCGAGTTCGGCTGAAGCTTTCTTT.

The table lists this clone with a count of one. The rearrangement uses TRBV27 and TRBJ2-7; 9 positions match TRBD1. The J segment lost 2 bases and the V segment lost 6 bases, leaving 5 bases of the junction unmatched. Germline-derived CDR1 and CDR2 are MNHEY and SMNVEV (reference sequence). The CDR3 spans 14 residues. CDR3 protein: CASSLDRGPYEQYF. CDR3 in DNA: TGTGCCAGCAGCCTGGACAGGGGACCCTACGAGCAGTACTTC.

V usage is TRBV30 and J usage is TRBJ1-5; maybe TRBD1 (5 bases). In germline, CDR1 is GTSNPN, CDR2 SVGIG (reference sequence). Trimming shortened V by 3 bases and J by 7 bases, and 16 bases separated the two germline ends. This CDR3 comprises 14 residues. The CDR3 reads CAWRGGAPTQPQHF. CDR3 DNA sequence: TGTGCCTGGAGGGGCGGGGCCCCGACCCAGCCCCAGCATTTT.

The CDR3: CASSTGGYNTDTQYF. For the CDR3, the DNA is TGTGCCAGCAGTACCGGGGGTTACAACACAGATACGCAGTATTTT. The chain joins TRBV27 to TRBJ2-3; D is perhaps TRBD2 (6 bases). Germline CDR1 is MNHEY and CDR2 is SMNVEV (reference sequence). Trimming left V 5 bases short and J 2 bases short, with 14 bases between. The length of the CDR3 is 15 residues.

This chain links TRBV28 with TRBJ1-2, with D hard to call. The germline CDR1 and CDR2 sequences are MDHEN and SYDVKM. V was shortened by 11 bases and J by 5 bases, with 15 bases between the two germline ends. The CDR3 runs 12 residues. CDR3 nucleotide sequence: TGTGCCGCAGCAGAGGCGCGGTATGGCTACACCTTC. It codes for CAAAEARYGYTF.

The chain employs TRBV15 and TRBJ1-3; possible D gene TRBD1, 5 bases. The CDR3 is 16 amino acids. CDR1 and CDR2 (germline): LNHNV, YYDKDF (reference sequence). The V end lost 1 base, the J end lost 1 base, and 11 bases lay between the germline ends. CDR3 nucleotide sequence: TGTGCCACCAGCAGAGCGAGAACAGGTTCTGGAAACACCATATATTTT. Its translation: CATSRARTGSGNTIYF.

The chain couples TRBV19 to TRBJ2-7; a weak D match, TRBD2 (5 bases). The germline gives CDR1 LNHDA, CDR2 SQIVND (reference sequence). The CDR3 is 15 residues long. Trimming pared 5 bases from V and 3 bases from J, leaving 17 bases between. The CDR3 DNA reads as TGTGCCAGTAGTCCCGGGAACTCTTGGATCTACGAGCAGTACTTC. Translated, it gives CASSPGNSWIYEQYF.

The chain links TRBV2 to TRBJ2-5, with 10 bases fitting TRBD1. Germline CDR1 reads SNHLY; CDR2 reads FYNNEI. With 0 bases clipped from V and 5 bases from J, the junction kept 3 bases outside the gene matches. This CDR3 is built from 15 residues. The chain's CDR3 is CASSEATGGWETQYF. Here the CDR3 DNA reads TGTGCCAGCAGTGAAGCGACAGGGGGCTGGGAGACCCAGTACTTC.

V usage is TRBV11-3 and J usage is TRBJ2-7; weak D call: TRBD2 (5 bases). The germline V gene encodes CDR1 SGHNT and CDR2 YENEEA. The germline V and J ends were trimmed by 2 bases and 6 bases, with 11 bases remaining between them. CDR3 length equals 13 residues. CDR3 protein: CASSLLSRGEQYF. Here the CDR3 DNA reads TGTGCCAGCAGCTTACTGTCCCGGGGCGAGCAGTACTTC.

This clone was recorded only once. The chain recombines TRBV7-2 with TRBJ1-2; D uncertain. Germline V gene lookup returns CDR1 SGHTA and CDR2 FQGNSA. The CDR3 contains 17 residues. V was pared by 0 bases and J by 3 bases, with 17 bases between. CDR3 residues: CASSLALGERVDYGYTF. In DNA form, the CDR3 reads TGTGCCAGCAGCTTAGCCCTTGGGGAAAGGGTGGACTATGGCTACACCTTC.

The chain joins TRBV7-2 to TRBJ1-3; D is uncertain. Germline CDR1 and CDR2: SGHTA and FQGNSA. This CDR3 is built from 13 residues. Trimming cost V 5 bases and J 4 bases, with 9 bases left between them. The CDR3 loop reads CASSLHQGNTIYF. In DNA, the CDR3 is TGTGCCAGCAGCCTACATCAAGGAAACACCATATATTTT.

The chain employs TRBV29-1 and TRBJ2-7; the match to TRBD2 covers 7 bases. The CDR3 totals 13 residues. From germline, CDR1 is SQVTM and CDR2 ANQGSEA. V was pared by 6 bases and J by 3 bases, with 8 bases of the junction left unmatched. The CDR3 protein is CSVSGTPYYEQYF. The CDR3, as DNA: TGCAGCGTGAGCGGGACCCCTTACTACGAGCAGTACTTC.

The V and J genes are TRBV6-6 and TRBJ2-7, with 9 bases that match TRBD1. Trimming at V came to 6 bases and at J to 7 bases, leaving 7 bases not matched to a gene. The CDR3 sequence is 13 residues long. In germline, CDR1 is MNHNY, CDR2 SVGAGI (reference sequence). CDR3 nucleotide sequence: TGTGCCAGCAGGTATACAGGGGGCAGTGAGCAGTACTTC. It is translated as CASRYTGGSEQYF.

V gene TRBV7-6 combines with J gene TRBJ1-2; possible D gene TRBD1, 6 bases. V lost 5 bases, J lost 4 bases, and 14 bases lay in between. The CDR3 is 14 residues long. Germline loops: CDR1 SGHVS, CDR2 FNYEAQ. CDR3 protein: CASSPVRGSYGYTF. Written as DNA, the CDR3 is TGTGCCAGCAGCCCCGTCAGGGGCAGCTATGGCTACACCTTC.

The chain is built from TRBV9 and TRBJ2-3; perhaps TRBD2 as D (6 bases). Trimming shortened V by 0 bases and J by 4 bases, and 12 bases separated the two germline ends. Looked up from germline, CDR1 is SGDLS and CDR2 is YYNGEE. The CDR3 loop spans 15 amino acids. The CDR3 bases are TGTGCCAGCAGCGTAGGAGGCGGGAACCCAGATACGCAGTATTTT. Its protein product is CASSVGGGNPDTQYF.

The chain links TRBV18 to TRBJ1-1, with D possibly matching TRBD1 (5 bases). V was shortened by 6 bases and J by 7 bases, with 21 bases between the two germline ends. The CDR3 contains 15 residues. Germline values: CDR1 KGHSH, CDR2 LQKENI. CDR3 bases: TGTGCCAGCTCCCCTCGGGGAAGGGGAAAAATTGAAGCTTTCTTT. As protein: CASSPRGRGKIEAFF.

A few counts support this clone. The chain recombines TRBV7-3 with TRBJ2-1; 9 bases agree with TRBD2. Germline V gene lookup returns CDR1 SGHTA and CDR2 FQGTGA. J gave up 7 bases and V 5 bases, and 12 bases lay outside the gene matches. This CDR3 region has 16 residues. The CDR3 DNA reads TGTGCCAGCAGCCCCGGGGGGGCGGGAGGGCTTAATGAGCAGTTCTTC. Its translation is CASSPGGAGGLNEQFF.

In this sample, this clone turned up a few times. This rearrangement joins TRBV7-9 to TRBJ1-3; D not certain. The V gene's germline CDR1 is SEHNR and CDR2 FQNEAQ (reference sequence). Trimming stripped 2 bases from V and 6 bases from J, with 5 bases between. The CDR3 sequence is 12 residues long. Here the CDR3 reads CASSLYTNTIYF. The CDR3 coding sequence is TGTGCCAGCAGCTTATATACAAACACCATATATTTT.

This chain links TRBV7-2 with TRBJ2-5, with D maybe TRBD1 (6 bases). This CDR3 comprises 14 residues. Per the germline V gene, CDR1 is SGHTA and CDR2 is FQGNSA. V was pared by 4 bases and J by 1 base, with 10 bases between. CDR3 nucleotide sequence: TGTGCCAGCAGCTCTACAGGGATCCAAGAGACCCAGTACTTC. The encoded protein is CASSSTGIQETQYF.

The chain employs TRBV18 and TRBJ2-2, with D possibly TRBD1 on 5 matching bases. This CDR3 has 16 amino acids. Trimming stripped 3 bases from V and 0 bases from J, with 11 bases between. Germline V gene lookup returns CDR1 KGHSH and CDR2 LQKENI. The CDR3 reads CASSPYTGTNTGELFF. DNA for the CDR3: TGTGCCAGCTCACCTTACACAGGCACGAACACCGGGGAGCTGTTTTTT.

This clone was observed a few times. The J gene is TRBJ1-5, the V gene TRBV19; D not resolved. Looked up from germline, CDR1 is LNHDA and CDR2 is SQIVND (reference sequence). The CDR3 covers 14 residues. Trimming pared 7 bases from V and 5 bases from J, leaving 15 bases between. The CDR3 here is CASTLRNRDQPQHF. For the CDR3, the DNA is TGTGCCAGTACCCTGAGGAACAGAGATCAGCCCCAGCATTTT.

The sample holds a few counts of this clone. The V gene is TRBV5-1, the J gene TRBJ2-7; 8 bases are shared with TRBD2. CDR3 length equals 15 residues. The germline gives CDR1 SGHRS, CDR2 YFSETQ. Germline trimming cut 0 bases from V and 3 bases from J; bases unmatched to any gene: 5. The CDR3 sequence: CASSLASGSSYEQYF. The CDR3 nucleotides are TGCGCCAGCAGCTTGGCCAGCGGGAGTAGCTACGAGCAGTACTTC.

This clone has only one observation. The gene calls are TRBV5-1 and TRBJ1-5, with D uncertain. This CDR3 region has 15 residues. Germline CDR1 SGHRS, CDR2 YFSETQ. V lost 0 bases and J lost 3, with 10 bases in between. CDR3 amino acids: CASSLVPGFNQPQHF. Here the CDR3 DNA reads TGCGCCAGCAGCTTGGTTCCGGGGTTCAATCAGCCCCAGCATTTT.

The V gene is TRBV19, the J gene TRBJ2-1; 9 bases match TRBD1. CDR1 LNHDA and CDR2 SQIVND come from the germline V gene (reference sequence). V lost 6 bases to trimming and J lost 5 bases; unmatched junction nucleotides: 8. The CDR3 length is 15 residues. CDR3 in amino acids: CASRRDRALDNEQFF. The CDR3 nucleotides are TGTGCCAGTAGACGGGACAGGGCGTTGGACAATGAGCAGTTCTTC.

The chain is built from TRBV27 and TRBJ2-7, with TRBD1 matching 9 bases. The CDR3 loop spans 15 amino acids. The junction had 8 bases not matched to a gene; V was cut back by 6 bases and J by 2 bases. Germline assignment: CDR1 MNHEY and CDR2 SMNVEV (reference sequence). The CDR3 sequence is CASSPGQGSPYEQYF. The CDR3 DNA sequence: TGTGCCAGCAGCCCGGGACAGGGTAGCCCCTACGAGCAGTACTTC.

This chain joins TRBV18 and TRBJ2-1; tentatively, D is TRBD2 (6 bases). Trimming removed 4 bases at V and 7 bases at J, with 14 bases between. The CDR3 spans 14 residues. Germline V gene lookup returns CDR1 KGHSH and CDR2 LQKENI. CDR3 residues: CASSRRGTGNEQFF. The CDR3 DNA is TGTGCCAGCTCACGACGGGGGACGGGGAATGAGCAGTTCTTC. The full variable domain, with the rest looked up from reference TRBV18 and TRBJ2-1, is NAGVMQNPRHLVRRRGQEARLRCSPMKGHSHVYWYRQLPEEGLKFMVYLQKENIIDESGMPKERFSAEFPKEGPSILRIQQVVRGDSAAYFCASSRRGTGNEQFFGPGTRLTVL.

The genes are TRBV5-4 and TRBJ1-1; D perhaps matches TRBD1 (5 bases). Trimming cost V 3 bases and J 0 bases, with 15 bases left between them. CDR3 length equals 16 residues. Germline loops: CDR1 SGHNT, CDR2 YYREEE (reference sequence). The CDR3 sequence: CASSSRGGALNTEAFF. The CDR3 DNA follows: TGTGCCAGCAGCTCCCGTGGCGGGGCTCTGAACACTGAAGCTTTCTTT.

The chain uses TRBV27 and TRBJ1-6; TRBD1 matches 12 bases. Germline CDR1 and CDR2: MNHEY and SMNVEV (reference sequence). The CDR3 consists of 18 residues. V gave up 7 bases and J gave up 7 bases; unmatched junction bases: 14. In nucleotides, the CDR3 is TGTGCCAGCACCCGAATGTGGGACAGGGGGCGGAAGAATTCACCCCTCCACTTT. Amino acid sequence: CASTRMWDRGRKNSPLHF.